These 8 T cell receptor beta chains were all obtained from the same sample, sequenced in a study of cytomegalovirus exposure and HLA in healthy donors (dated 2017 in TCRdb). Library construction relied on the immunoSEQ multiplex PCR assay. For the multiplex PCR, a mixture combining 60 forward primers for TCR Vbeta segments and 13 reverse primers for TCR Jbeta segments was used. Entries here come from immuneACCESS through TCRdb and include only in-frame sequences with V and J called. Some clones fail to appear in such tables; in the studies checked, an unresolved V gene covers under half of the shortfall, and the cause of the remainder is unknown. Here the sample has 110,000 or so clones; 67% occur a single time. About 7.7% of the sample goes to the ten largest clones. Sequenced input: PBMCs. Receptors originate from a man between 18 and 29 years old in good health and CMV-seropositive.

This chain uses TRBV7-2 with TRBJ2-5, with TRBD1 as a possible D gene (5 bases). Trimming pared 1 base from V and 2 bases from J, leaving 20 bases between. Germline V gene sequence: CDR1 SGHTA, CDR2 FQGNSA. There are 18 residues in the CDR3. Here the CDR3 DNA reads TGTGCCAGCAGCTTAGGAGTTAACGCGTGGGGCCAACAAGAGACCCAGTACTTC. Translated: CASSLGVNAWGQQETQYF. Combining the CDR3 with reference TRBV7-2 and TRBJ2-5 gives the whole variable domain GAGVSQSPSNKVTEKGKDVELRCDPISGHTALYWYRQSLGQGLEFLIYFQGNSAPDKSGLPSDRFSAERTGGSVSTLTIQRTQQEDSAVYLCASSLGVNAWGQQETQYFGPGTRLLVL.

The genes are TRBV7-9 and TRBJ2-1, with D possibly being TRBD2 (5 bases). CDR3 length equals 15 residues. V was pared by 5 bases and J by 7 bases, with 18 bases between. Per the germline V gene, CDR1 is SEHNR and CDR2 is FQNEAQ (reference sequence). CDR3 protein: CASSPVRGLGNEQFF. The CDR3 nucleotides are TGTGCCAGCAGCCCTGTTAGAGGGCTTGGAAATGAGCAGTTCTTC.

V is TRBV10-1 and J is TRBJ1-6; 10 bases align to TRBD1. This CDR3 contains 16 residues. V shed 4 bases and J 5 bases; nucleotides not matched to a gene: 5. Germline assignment: CDR1 WNHNN and CDR2 SYGVQD (reference sequence). CDR3 amino acids: CASSGQGAGNNSPLHF. The CDR3 bases are TGCGCCAGCAGTGGACAGGGGGCCGGGAATAATTCACCCCTCCACTTT.

The chain combines TRBV6-1 with TRBJ2-3; 13 nucleotides match TRBD2. This CDR3 is 16 amino acids long. CDR1 and CDR2 from the germline V gene are MNHNS and SASEGT. V was clipped by 4 bases and J by 4 bases; unmatched bases: 5. CDR3 region: CASSVTSGGGPDTQYF. DNA for the CDR3: TGTGCCAGCAGTGTAACTAGCGGGGGGGGCCCAGATACGCAGTATTTT.

V and J are TRBV6-5 and TRBJ2-7; D is perhaps TRBD1 (6 bases). The V end was cut by 5 bases, the J end by 4 bases, with 15 bases between. CDR3 length: 14 residues. The V gene's germline CDR1 is MNHEY and CDR2 SVGAGI. In DNA form, the CDR3 reads TGTGCCAGCAGTCCCCGGACAGACTATTACGAGCAGTACGTC. Its protein is CASSPRTDYYEQYV.

This sequence joins TRBV6-5 and TRBJ1-1; D gene ambiguous. The germline V gene encodes CDR1 MNHEY and CDR2 SVGAGI. CDR3 length: 15 residues. Trimming left V 8 bases short and J 4 bases short, with 20 bases between. For the CDR3, the DNA is TGTGCCAGCGGAACGGGAAAAACCCTGAGCACTGAAGCTTTCTTT. Translated: CASGTGKTLSTEAFF.

CDR3 in DNA: TGCGCCACCAGACAGGGTAATGAGCAGTTCTTC. Residues: CATRQGNEQFF. The chain has TRBV5-1 and TRBJ2-1; 7 positions agree with TRBD1. The germline CDR1 and CDR2 sequences are SGHRS and YFSETQ. The junction had 4 bases not matched to a gene; V was cut back by 9 bases and J by 7 bases. The CDR3 contains 11 residues.

In its sample, this clone was seen a few times. The V and J genes are TRBV5-1 and TRBJ1-4; D ambiguous. CDR1 is SGHRS, CDR2 YFSETQ, per germline. With 0 bases removed from V and 2 bases from J, the gap between germline ends came to 8 bases. The CDR3 length is 15 residues. In DNA form, the CDR3 reads TGCGCCAGCAGCTTGGGGAAGAGGACTAATGAAAAACTGTTTTTT. Its translation is CASSLGKRTNEKLFF. The variable domain in full, completed from reference TRBV5-1 and TRBJ1-4, reads KAGVTQTPRYLIKTRGQQVTLSCSPISGHRSVSWYQQTPGQGLQFLFEYFSETQRNKGNFPGRFSGRQFSNSRSEMNVSTLELGDSALYLCASSLGKRTNEKLFFGSGTQLSVL.